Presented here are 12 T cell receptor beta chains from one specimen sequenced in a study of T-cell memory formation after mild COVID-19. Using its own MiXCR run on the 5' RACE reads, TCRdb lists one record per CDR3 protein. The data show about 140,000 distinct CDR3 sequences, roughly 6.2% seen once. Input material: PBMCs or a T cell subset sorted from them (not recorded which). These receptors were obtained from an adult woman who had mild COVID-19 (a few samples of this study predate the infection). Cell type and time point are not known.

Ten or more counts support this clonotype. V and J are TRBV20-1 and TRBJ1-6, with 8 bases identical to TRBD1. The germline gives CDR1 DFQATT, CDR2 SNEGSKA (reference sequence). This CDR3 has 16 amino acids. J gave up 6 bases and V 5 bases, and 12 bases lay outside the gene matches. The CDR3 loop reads CSAPQPGQGGNSPLHF. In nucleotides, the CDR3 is TGCAGTGCTCCGCAACCCGGACAGGGTGGTAATTCACCCCTCCACTTT.

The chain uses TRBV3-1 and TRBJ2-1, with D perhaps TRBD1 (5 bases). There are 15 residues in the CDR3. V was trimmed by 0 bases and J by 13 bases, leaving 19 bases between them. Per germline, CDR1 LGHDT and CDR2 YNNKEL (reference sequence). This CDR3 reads CASSQDSSGARGQFF. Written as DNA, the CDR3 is TGTGCCAGCAGCCAAGATAGTAGTGGGGCGCGAGGCCAGTTCTTC.

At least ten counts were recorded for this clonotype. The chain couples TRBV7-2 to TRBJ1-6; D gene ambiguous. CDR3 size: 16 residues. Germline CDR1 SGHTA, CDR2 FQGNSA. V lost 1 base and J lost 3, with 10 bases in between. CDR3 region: CASSLGTVGYNSPLHF. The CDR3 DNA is TGTGCCAGCAGCTTAGGCACGGTCGGCTATAATTCACCCCTCCACTTT.

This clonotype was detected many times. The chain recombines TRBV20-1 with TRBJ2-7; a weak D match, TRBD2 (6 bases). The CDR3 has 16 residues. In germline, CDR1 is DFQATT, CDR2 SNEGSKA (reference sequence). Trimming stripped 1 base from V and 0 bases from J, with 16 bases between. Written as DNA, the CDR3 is TGCAGTGCTAGAGGGGGGGTAGGGGAATTCTCCTACGAGCAGTACTTC. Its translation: CSARGGVGEFSYEQYF.

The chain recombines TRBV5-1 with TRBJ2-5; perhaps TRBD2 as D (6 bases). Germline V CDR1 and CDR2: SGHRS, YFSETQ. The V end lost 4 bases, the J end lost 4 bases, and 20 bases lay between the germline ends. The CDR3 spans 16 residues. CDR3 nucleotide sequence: TGCGCCAGCAGCCCCTCAATTGTGGGGGGTGGAGAGACCCAGTACTTC. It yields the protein CASSPSIVGGGETQYF. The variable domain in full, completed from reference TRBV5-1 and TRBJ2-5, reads KAGVTQTPRYLIKTRGQQVTLSCSPISGHRSVSWYQQTPGQGLQFLFEYFSETQRNKGNFPGRFSGRQFSNSRSEMNVSTLELGDSALYLCASSPSIVGGGETQYFGPGTRLLVL.

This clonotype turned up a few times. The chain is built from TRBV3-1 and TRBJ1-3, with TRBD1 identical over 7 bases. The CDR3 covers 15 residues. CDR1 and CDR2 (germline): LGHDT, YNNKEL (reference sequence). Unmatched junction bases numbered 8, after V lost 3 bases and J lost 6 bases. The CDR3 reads CASSQGTGAPNTIYF. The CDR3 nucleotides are TGTGCCAGCAGCCAGGGAACAGGGGCTCCAAACACCATATATTTT.

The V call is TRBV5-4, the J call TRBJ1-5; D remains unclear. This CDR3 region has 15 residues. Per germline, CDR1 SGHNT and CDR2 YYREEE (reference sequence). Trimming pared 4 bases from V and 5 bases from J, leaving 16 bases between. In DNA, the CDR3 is TGTGCCAGCAGCCCCGGAGCTGGGTGGGATCAGCCCCAGCATTTT. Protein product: CASSPGAGWDQPQHF.

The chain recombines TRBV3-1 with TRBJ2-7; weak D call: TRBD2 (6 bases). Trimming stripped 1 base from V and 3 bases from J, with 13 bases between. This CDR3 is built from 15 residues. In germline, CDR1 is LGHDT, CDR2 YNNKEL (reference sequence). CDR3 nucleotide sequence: TGTGCCAGCAGCCAAGTTGGCGGGGATCGCTACGAGCAGTACTTC. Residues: CASSQVGGDRYEQYF.

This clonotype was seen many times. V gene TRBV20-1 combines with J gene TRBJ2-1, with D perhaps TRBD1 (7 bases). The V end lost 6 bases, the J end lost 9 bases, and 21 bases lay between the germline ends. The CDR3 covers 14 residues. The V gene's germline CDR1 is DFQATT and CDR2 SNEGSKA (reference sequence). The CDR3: CSATYAAGGLEQFF. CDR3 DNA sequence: TGCAGTGCCACTTATGCGGCAGGGGGGCTTGAGCAGTTCTTC.

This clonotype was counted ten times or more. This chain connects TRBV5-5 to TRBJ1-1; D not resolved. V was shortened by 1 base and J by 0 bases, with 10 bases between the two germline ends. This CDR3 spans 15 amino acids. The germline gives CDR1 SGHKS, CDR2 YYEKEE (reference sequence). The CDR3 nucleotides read TGTGCCAGCAGCTTGAATCCGACGGTGAACACTGAAGCTTTCTTT. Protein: CASSLNPTVNTEAFF.

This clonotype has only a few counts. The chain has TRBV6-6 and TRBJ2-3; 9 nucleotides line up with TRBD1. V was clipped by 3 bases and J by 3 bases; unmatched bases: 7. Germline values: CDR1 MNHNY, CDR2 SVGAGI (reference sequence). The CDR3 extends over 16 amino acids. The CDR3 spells CASSYGTGHRTDTQYF. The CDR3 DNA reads TGTGCCAGCAGTTATGGGACAGGGCATCGTACAGATACGCAGTATTTT.

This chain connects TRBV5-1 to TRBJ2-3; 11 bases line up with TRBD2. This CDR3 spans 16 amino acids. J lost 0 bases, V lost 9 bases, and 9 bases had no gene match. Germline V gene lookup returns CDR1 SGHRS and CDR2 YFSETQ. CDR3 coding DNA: TGCGCCACCAACCCGGGACTAGCGGCTAGCACAGATACGCAGTATTTT. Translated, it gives CATNPGLAASTDTQYF.